This T cell receptor beta chain was sequenced during a study of OX40 agonist ivuxolimab in advanced cancers. The CDR3 loop spans 11 amino acids. The V gene's germline CDR1 is LNHDA and CDR2 SQIVND (reference sequence). Trimming shortened V by 6 bases and J by 8 bases, and 10 bases separated the two germline ends. Notes on the study in general: The 0.1-3.0 mg/kg partial responders had among the lowest clonal expansion.

Profiling relied on immunoSEQ multiplex PCR, and the TCRdb table lists in-frame clones only, not all of them. The data hold 48,000 or so clones, with more than 75% observed a single time. On this clone itself: Its antigen is currently unknown.

This TCR derives from an adult with an advanced solid tumor such as melanoma, head and neck, liver or kidney cancer. Sequencing was performed on CD4+ or CD8+ T cells sorted from blood, taken in a trial of the OX40 agonist ivuxolimab. This chain joins TRBV19 and TRBJ1-2, with a possible D match to TRBD1 (5 bases). This CDR3 reads CASSRTYGYTF. The CDR3 bases are TGTGCCAGTAGCAGGACATACGGCTACACCTTC.